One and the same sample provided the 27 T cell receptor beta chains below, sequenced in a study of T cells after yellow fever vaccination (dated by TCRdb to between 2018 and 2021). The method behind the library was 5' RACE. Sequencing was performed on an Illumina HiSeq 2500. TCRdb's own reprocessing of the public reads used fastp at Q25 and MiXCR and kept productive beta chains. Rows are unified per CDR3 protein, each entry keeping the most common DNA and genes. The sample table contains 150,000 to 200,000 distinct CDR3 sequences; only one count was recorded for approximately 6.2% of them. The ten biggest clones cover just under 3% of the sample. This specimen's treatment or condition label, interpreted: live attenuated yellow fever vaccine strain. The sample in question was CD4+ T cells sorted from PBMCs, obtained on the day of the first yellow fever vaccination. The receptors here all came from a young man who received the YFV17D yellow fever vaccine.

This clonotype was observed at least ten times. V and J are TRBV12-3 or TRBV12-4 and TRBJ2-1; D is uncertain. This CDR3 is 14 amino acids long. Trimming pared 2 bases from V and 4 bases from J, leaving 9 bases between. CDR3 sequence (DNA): TGTGCCAGCAGTTTATGGGCAGCATACAATGAGCAGTTCTTC. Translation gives CASSLWAAYNEQFF.

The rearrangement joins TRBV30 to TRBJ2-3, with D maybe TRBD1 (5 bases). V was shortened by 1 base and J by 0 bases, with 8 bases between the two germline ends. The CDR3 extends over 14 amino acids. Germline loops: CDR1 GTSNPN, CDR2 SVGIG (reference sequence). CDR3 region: CAWSEQVSTDTQYF. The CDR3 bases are TGTGCCTGGAGTGAACAGGTCAGCACAGATACGCAGTATTTT.

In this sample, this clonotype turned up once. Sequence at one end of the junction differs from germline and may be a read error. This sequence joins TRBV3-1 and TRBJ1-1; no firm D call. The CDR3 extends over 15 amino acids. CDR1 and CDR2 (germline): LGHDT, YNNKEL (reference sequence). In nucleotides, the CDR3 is TGTGCCACCAGCCAAGATAGGAAGTTTGGCACTGAAGCTTTCTTT. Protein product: CATSQDRKFGTEAFF.

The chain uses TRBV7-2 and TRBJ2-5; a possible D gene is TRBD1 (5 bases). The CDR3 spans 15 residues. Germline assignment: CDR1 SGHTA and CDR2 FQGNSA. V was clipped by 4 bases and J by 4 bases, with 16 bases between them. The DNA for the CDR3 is TGTGCCAGCAGCTCTAACCCATCAGGGTCAGAGACCCAGTACTTC. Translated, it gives CASSSNPSGSETQYF.

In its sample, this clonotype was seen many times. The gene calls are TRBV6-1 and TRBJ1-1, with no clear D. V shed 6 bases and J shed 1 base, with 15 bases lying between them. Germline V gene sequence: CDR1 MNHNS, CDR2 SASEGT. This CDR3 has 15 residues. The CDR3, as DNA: TGTGCCAGCAGCCGACGAAGCGTCGGGAACACTGAAGCTTTCTTT. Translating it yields CASSRRSVGNTEAFF.

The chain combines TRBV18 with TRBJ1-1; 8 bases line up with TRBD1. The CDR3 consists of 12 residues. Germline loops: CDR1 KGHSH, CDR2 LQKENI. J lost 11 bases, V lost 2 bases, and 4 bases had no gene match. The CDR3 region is CASSPADRVAFF. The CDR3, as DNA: TGTGCCAGCTCACCAGCGGACAGGGTTGCTTTCTTT.

CDR3 coding DNA: TGTGCCAGCAGTCCCGGGACGGGATACAAGGAGACCCAGTACTTC. It encodes CASSPGTGYKETQYF. This chain connects TRBV6-5 to TRBJ2-5; D tentatively reads TRBD1 or TRBD2 (5 bases each). Trimming stripped 5 bases from V and 5 bases from J, with 18 bases between. Looked up from germline, CDR1 is MNHEY and CDR2 is SVGAGI. There are 15 residues in the CDR3.

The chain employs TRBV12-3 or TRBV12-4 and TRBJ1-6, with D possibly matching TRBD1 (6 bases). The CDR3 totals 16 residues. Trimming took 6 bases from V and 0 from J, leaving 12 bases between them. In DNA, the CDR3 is TGTGCCAGCAGGGGGGGCGGTCACTCCTATAATTCACCCCTCCACTTT. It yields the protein CASRGGGHSYNSPLHF.

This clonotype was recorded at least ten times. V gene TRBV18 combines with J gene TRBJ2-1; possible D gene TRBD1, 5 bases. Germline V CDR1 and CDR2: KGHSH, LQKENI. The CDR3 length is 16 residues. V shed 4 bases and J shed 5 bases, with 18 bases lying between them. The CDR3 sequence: CASSRGRPGWDNEQFF. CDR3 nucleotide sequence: TGTGCCAGCTCACGCGGAAGACCAGGGTGGGACAATGAGCAGTTCTTC.

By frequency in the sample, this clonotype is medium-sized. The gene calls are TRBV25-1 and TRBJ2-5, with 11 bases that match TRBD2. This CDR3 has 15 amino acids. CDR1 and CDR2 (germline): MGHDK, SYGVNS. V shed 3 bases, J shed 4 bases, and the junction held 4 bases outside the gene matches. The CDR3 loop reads CASSETSGVRETQYF. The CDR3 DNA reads TGTGCCAGCAGTGAGACTAGCGGGGTTCGAGAGACCCAGTACTTC.

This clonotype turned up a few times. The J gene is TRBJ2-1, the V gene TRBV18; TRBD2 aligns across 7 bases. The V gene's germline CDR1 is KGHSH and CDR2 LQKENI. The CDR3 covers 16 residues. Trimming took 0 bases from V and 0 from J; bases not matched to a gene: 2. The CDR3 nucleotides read TGTGCCAGCTCACCACCTGGCGGGAGCTCCTACAATGAGCAGTTCTTC. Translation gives CASSPPGGSSYNEQFF.

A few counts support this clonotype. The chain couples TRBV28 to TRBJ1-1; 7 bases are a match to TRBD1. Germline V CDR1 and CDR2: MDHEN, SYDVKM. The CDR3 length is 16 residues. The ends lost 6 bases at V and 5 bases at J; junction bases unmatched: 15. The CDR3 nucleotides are TGTGCCAGCAGAATAATCCTCGCAGGGGGGTTAACTGAAGCTTTCTTT. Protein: CASRIILAGGLTEAFF.

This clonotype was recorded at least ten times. The CDR3 loop reads CASSVGLLGVLNTGELFF. CDR3 in DNA: TGTGCCAGCAGCGTAGGATTACTTGGGGTCTTGAACACCGGGGAGCTGTTTTTT. The chain combines TRBV9 with TRBJ2-2; D is unresolved. This CDR3 has 18 residues. Trimming cost V 0 bases and J 1 base, with 16 bases left between them. In germline, CDR1 is SGDLS, CDR2 YYNGEE.

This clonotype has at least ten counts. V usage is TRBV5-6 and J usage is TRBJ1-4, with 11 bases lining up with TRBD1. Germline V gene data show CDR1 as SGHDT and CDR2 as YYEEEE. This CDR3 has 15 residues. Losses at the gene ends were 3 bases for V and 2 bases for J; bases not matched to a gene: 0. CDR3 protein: CASSWTGGTNEKLFF. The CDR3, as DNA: TGTGCCAGCAGCTGGACAGGGGGCACTAATGAAAAACTGTTTTTT.

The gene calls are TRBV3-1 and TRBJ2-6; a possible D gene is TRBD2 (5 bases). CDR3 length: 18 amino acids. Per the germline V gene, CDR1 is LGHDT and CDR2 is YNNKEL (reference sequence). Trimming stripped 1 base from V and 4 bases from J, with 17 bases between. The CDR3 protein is CASSQVQAAPSGANVLTF. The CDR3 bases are TGTGCCAGCAGCCAAGTACAAGCGGCGCCCTCGGGGGCCAACGTCCTGACTTTC.

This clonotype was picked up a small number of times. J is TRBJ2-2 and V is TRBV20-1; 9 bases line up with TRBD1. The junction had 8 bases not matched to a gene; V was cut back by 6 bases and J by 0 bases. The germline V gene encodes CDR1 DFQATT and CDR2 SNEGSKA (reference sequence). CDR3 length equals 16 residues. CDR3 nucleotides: TGCAGTGCCCAGGACAGGGGCAACTCGAACACCGGGGAGCTGTTTTTT. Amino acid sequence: CSAQDRGNSNTGELFF.

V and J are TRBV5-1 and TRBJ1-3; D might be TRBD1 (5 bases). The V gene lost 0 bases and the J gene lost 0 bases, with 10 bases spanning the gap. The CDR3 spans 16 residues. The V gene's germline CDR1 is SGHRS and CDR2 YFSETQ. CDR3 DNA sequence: TGCGCCAGCAGCTTGGGCGACAGACTCTCTGGAAACACCATATATTTT. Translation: CASSLGDRLSGNTIYF.

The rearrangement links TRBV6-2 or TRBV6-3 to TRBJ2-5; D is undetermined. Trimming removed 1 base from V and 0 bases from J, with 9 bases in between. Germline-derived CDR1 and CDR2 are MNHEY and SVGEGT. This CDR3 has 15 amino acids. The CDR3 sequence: CASSYLGRNQETQYF. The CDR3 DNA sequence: TGTGCCAGCAGTTACTTAGGCAGGAACCAAGAGACCCAGTACTTC.

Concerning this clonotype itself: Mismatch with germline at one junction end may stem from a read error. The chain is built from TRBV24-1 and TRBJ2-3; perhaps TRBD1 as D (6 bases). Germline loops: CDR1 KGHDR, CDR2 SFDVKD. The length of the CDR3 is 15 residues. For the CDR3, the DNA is TGTGCCACCAGTGATACAGGGCTTAAACCAGATACGCATTATTTT. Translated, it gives CATSDTGLKPDTHYF.

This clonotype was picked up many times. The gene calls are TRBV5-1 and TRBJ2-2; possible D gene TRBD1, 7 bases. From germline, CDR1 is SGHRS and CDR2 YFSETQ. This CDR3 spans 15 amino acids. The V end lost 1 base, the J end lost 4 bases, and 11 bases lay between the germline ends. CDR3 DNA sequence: TGCGCCAGCAGCTTGATCCAGGGGGGCACCGGGGAGCTGTTTTTT. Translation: CASSLIQGGTGELFF.

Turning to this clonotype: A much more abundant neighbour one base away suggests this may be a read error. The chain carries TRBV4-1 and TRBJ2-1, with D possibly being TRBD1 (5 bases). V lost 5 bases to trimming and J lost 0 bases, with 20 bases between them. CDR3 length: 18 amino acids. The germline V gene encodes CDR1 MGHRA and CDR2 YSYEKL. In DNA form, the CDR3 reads TGCGCCAGCAGCTTAACCCCCAGGGTAGGAGACTCCTACAATGAGCAGTTCTTC. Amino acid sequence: CASSLTPRVGDSYNEQFF.

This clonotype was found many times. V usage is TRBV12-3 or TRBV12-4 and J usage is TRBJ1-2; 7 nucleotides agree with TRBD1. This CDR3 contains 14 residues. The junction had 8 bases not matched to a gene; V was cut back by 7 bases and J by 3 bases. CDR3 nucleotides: TGTGCCAGCATGGCAGGGGGGGCGTACTATGGCTACACCTTC. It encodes CASMAGGAYYGYTF.

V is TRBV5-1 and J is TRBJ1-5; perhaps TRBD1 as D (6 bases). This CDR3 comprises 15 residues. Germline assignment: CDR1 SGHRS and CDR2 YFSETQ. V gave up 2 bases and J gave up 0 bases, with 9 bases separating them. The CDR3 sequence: CASSLQGISNQPQHF. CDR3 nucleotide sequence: TGCGCCAGCAGCTTACAGGGTATTAGCAATCAGCCCCAGCATTTT.

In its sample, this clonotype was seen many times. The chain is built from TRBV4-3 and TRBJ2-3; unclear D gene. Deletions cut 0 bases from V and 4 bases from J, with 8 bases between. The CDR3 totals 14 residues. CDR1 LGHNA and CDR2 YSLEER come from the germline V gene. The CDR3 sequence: CASSQDVLADTQYF. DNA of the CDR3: TGCGCCAGCAGCCAAGATGTCCTAGCAGATACGCAGTATTTT.

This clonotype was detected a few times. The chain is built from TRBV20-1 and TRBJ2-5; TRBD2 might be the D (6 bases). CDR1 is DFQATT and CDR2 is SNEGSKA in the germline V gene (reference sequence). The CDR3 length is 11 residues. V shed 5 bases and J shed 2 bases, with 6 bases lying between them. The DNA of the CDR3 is TGCAGTGCTGCGGGACAAGAGACCCAGTACTTC. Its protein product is CSAAGQETQYF.

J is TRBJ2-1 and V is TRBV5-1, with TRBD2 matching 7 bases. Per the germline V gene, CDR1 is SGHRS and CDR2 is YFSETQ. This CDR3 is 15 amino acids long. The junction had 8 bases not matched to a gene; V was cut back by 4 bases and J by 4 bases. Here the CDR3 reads CASSENRGVYNEQFF. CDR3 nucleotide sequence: TGCGCCAGCAGCGAAAACCGGGGGGTGTACAATGAGCAGTTCTTC.

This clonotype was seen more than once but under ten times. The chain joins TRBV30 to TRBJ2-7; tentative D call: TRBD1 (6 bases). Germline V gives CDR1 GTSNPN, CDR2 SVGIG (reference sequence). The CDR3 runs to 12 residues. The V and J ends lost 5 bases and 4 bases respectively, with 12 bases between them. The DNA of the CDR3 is TGTGCCTGGGGCCGGGACACTTACGAGCAGTACTTC. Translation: CAWGRDTYEQYF. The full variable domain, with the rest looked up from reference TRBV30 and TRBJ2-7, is SQTIHQWPATLVQPVGSPLSLECTVEGTSNPNLYWYRQAAGRGLQLLFYSVGIGQISSEVPQNLSASRPQDRQFILSSKKLLLSDSGFYLCAWGRDTYEQYFGPGTRLTVT.